Listed here are 9 T cell receptor beta chains from one sample, sequenced in a study of shared clonotypes between healthy human individuals (dated by TCRdb to 2019 to 2021). The library came from the immunoSEQ multiplex PCR assay. In TCRdb, the immuneACCESS table is reduced to in-frame sequences with V and J assigned. These tables do not hold every clone; where another copy was compared, an unresolved V gene accounts for under half, and the others remain unexplained. The sample contains roughly 1 million clones, around 78% of them found a single time. The top ten constitute approximately 0.52% of the sample. Sequenced: memory CD4+ T cells from PBMCs. The sample's cell subset or site label, decoded: CD45RA-negative fraction. Receptor source: a man younger than 30 in good health. Some clones in this sample may be carry-over from other donors' samples.

In this sample, this clone turned up once. CDR3 residues: CASSTSSPSGANVLTF. CDR3 in DNA: TGTGCCAGTAGTACCTCAAGCCCCTCTGGGGCCAACGTCCTGACTTTC. The J gene is TRBJ2-6, the V gene TRBV19; D is uncertain. V was clipped by 4 bases and J by 0 bases, with 10 bases between them. The CDR3 length is 16 residues. CDR1 LNHDA and CDR2 SQIVND come from the germline V gene (reference sequence).

The genes are TRBV30 and TRBJ2-5; 8 positions agree with TRBD1. CDR1 is GTSNPN, CDR2 SVGIG, per germline (reference sequence). V was pared by 4 bases and J by 5 bases, with 9 bases of the junction left unmatched. The CDR3 totals 14 residues. The CDR3 nucleotides are TGTGCCTGGAAGATGGCAGGGGGCAGGGAGACCCAGTACTTC. It codes for CAWKMAGGRETQYF.

This sequence joins TRBV4-1 and TRBJ2-6; D ambiguous. CDR1 MGHRA and CDR2 YSYEKL come from the germline V gene. The CDR3 sequence is 15 residues long. V dropped 1 base and J dropped 1 base, with 5 bases sitting between them. CDR3 protein: CASSQGISGANVLTF. The DNA of the CDR3 is TGCGCCAGCAGCCAAGGTATATCTGGGGCCAACGTCCTGACTTTC.

This clone came up once. The chain recombines TRBV19 with TRBJ2-2, with D maybe TRBD1 (5 bases). Germline lookup yields CDR1 LNHDA and CDR2 SQIVND (reference sequence). V shed 7 bases and J shed 3 bases, with 18 bases lying between them. This CDR3 is 16 amino acids long. CDR3 in amino acids: CASNPKRGFYTGELFF. CDR3 DNA sequence: TGTGCCAGTAACCCGAAAAGGGGATTTTACACCGGGGAGCTGTTTTTT.

This rearrangement joins TRBV5-1 to TRBJ1-2; 7 bases line up with TRBD1. With 7 bases clipped from V and 3 bases from J, the junction kept 3 bases outside the gene matches. CDR1 and CDR2 from the germline V gene are SGHRS and YFSETQ. The CDR3 is 12 amino acids. The CDR3 DNA sequence: TGCGCCAGCCGACAGGGAGACTATGGCTACACCTTC. Residues: CASRQGDYGYTF. Together with reference TRBV5-1 and TRBJ1-2, the CDR3 gives the full variable domain: KAGVTQTPRYLIKTRGQQVTLSCSPISGHRSVSWYQQTPGQGLQFLFEYFSETQRNKGNFPGRFSGRQFSNSRSEMNVSTLELGDSALYLCASRQGDYGYTFGSGTRLTVV.

This chain links TRBV18 with TRBJ2-4, with unresolved D. Trimming took 3 bases from V and 3 from J, leaving 21 bases between them. The length of the CDR3 is 18 residues. Germline V CDR1 and CDR2: KGHSH, LQKENI. The CDR3 protein is CASSPGSGRMRDKNIQYF. DNA for the CDR3: TGTGCCAGCTCACCCGGTTCCGGACGGATGAGAGACAAAAACATTCAGTACTTC.

This CDR3 reads CASSLDPTNEQFF. DNA of the CDR3: TGTGCCAGCAGCTTAGATCCCACCAATGAGCAGTTCTTC. The chain couples TRBV7-2 to TRBJ2-1; D gene ambiguous. Trimming removed 1 base from V and 6 bases from J, with 7 bases in between. CDR3 length: 13 amino acids. CDR1 is SGHTA and CDR2 is FQGNSA in the germline V gene. Looking up the rest from reference TRBV7-2 and TRBJ2-1 gives the full variable domain: GAGVSQSPSNKVTEKGKDVELRCDPISGHTALYWYRQSLGQGLEFLIYFQGNSAPDKSGLPSDRFSAERTGGSVSTLTIQRTQQEDSAVYLCASSLDPTNEQFFGPGTRLTVL.

The J gene is TRBJ2-2, the V gene TRBV10-1, with TRBD2 identical over 13 bases. In germline, CDR1 is WNHNN, CDR2 SYGVQD (reference sequence). This CDR3 is built from 17 residues. V lost 6 bases and J lost 8; bases outside the gene matches: 12. CDR3 nucleotides: TGCGCCAGCAGCACGACTAGCGGGAGGTCGCTAACGGGGGAGCTGTTTTTT. This encodes CASSTTSGRSLTGELFF.

The rearrangement links TRBV7-9 to TRBJ2-7, with D tentatively TRBD1 (5 bases). The germline V gene encodes CDR1 SEHNR and CDR2 FQNEAQ (reference sequence). V was clipped by 5 bases and J by 5 bases, with 16 bases between them. CDR3 size: 14 residues. The CDR3 region has the DNA TGTGCCAGCAGCCCCGACTTTGGACACGACGAGCAGTACTTC. It specifies CASSPDFGHDEQYF.